This TCR beta chain emerged from a study of CD8+CD57+ T cells in acquired aplastic anemia. This clonotype showed up many times. Patients chosen for sequencing had shown CD8+CD57+ cell expansion by flow cytometry. Trimming at V came to 2 bases and at J to 5 bases, leaving 7 bases not matched to a gene. Germline V gene lookup returns CDR1 SGHDT and CDR2 YYEEEE. This CDR3 contains 16 residues. Investigators profiled TCR beta VDJ and CDR3 from genomic DNA template. MiXCR was run by TCRdb on the reads, yielding one entry per CDR3 protein. The sample lists 180,000 or so distinct CDR3 sequences, 48% seen once, with under 2% in the top ten.

The origin of this receptor is a human donor with aplastic anemia. The chain carries TRBV5-6 and TRBJ2-2, with 9 bases aligning to TRBD1. The sequenced sample was sorted CD4+, CD8+, or CD8+CD57+ T cells (not recorded which) from PBMCs. In nucleotides, the CDR3 is TGTGCCAGCAGCTTCAAGCGGACAGGGGAAACCGGGGAGCTGTTTTTT. Translating gives CASSFKRTGETGELFF.